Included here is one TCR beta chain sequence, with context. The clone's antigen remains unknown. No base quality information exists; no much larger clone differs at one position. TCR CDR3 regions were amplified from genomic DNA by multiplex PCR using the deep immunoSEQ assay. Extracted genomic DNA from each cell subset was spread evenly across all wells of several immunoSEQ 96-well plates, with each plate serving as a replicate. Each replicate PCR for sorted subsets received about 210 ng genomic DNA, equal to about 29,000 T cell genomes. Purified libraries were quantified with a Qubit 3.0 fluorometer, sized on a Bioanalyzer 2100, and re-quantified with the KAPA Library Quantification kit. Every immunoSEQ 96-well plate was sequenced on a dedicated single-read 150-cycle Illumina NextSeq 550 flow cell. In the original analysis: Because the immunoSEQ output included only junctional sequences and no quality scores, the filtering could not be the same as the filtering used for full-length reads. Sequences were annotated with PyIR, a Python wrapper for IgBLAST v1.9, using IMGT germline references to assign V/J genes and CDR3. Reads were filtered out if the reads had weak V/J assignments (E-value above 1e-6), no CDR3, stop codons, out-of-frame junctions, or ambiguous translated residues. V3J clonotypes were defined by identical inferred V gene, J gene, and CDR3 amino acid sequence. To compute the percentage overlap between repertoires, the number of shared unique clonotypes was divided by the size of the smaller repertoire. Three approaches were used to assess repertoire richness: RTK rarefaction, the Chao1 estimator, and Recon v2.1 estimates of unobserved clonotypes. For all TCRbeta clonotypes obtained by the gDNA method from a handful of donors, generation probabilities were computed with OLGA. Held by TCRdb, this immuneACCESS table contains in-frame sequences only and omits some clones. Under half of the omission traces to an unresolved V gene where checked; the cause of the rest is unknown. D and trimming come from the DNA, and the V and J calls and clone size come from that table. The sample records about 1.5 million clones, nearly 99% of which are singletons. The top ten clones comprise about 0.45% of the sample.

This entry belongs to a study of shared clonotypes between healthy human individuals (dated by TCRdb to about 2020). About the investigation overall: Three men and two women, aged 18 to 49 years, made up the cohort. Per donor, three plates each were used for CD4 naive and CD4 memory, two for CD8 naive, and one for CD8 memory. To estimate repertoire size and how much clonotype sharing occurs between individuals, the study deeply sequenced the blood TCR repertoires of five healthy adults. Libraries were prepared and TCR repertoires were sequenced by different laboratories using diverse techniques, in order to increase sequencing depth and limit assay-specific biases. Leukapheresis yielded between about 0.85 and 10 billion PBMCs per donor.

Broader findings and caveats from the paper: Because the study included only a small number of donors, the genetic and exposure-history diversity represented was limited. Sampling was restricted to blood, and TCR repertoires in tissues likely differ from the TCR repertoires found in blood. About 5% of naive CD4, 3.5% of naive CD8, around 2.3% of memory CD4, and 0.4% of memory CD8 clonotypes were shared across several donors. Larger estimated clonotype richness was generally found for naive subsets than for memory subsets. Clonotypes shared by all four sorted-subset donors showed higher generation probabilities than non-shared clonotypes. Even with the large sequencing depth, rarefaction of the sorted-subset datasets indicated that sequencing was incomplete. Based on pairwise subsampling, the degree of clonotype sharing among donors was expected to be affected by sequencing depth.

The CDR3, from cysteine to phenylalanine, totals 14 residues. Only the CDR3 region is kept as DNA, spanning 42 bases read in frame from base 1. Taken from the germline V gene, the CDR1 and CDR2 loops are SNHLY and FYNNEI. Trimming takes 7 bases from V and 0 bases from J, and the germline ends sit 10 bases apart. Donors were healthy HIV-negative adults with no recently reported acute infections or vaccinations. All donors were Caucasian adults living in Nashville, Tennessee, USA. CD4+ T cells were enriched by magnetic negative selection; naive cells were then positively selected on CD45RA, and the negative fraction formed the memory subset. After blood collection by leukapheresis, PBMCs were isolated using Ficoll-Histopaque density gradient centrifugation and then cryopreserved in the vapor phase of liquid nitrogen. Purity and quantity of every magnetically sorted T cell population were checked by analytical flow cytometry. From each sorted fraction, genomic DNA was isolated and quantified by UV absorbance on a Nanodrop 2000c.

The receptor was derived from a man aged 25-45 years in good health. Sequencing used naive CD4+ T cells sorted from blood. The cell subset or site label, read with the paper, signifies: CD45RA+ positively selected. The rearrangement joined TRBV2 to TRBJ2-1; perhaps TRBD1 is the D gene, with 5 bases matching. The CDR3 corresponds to CASNHQGSYNEQFF. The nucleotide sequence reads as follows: TGTGCCAGCAATCACCAGGGCTCCTACAATGAGCAGTTCTTC.